Here is one TCR beta chain with its context. No antigen is known for it. Losses at the gene ends were 1 base for V and 6 bases for J; bases not matched to a gene: 7. Germline V CDR1 and CDR2: SQVTM, ANQGSEA. The length of the CDR3 is 15 residues. The sample comes from a study of cytomegalovirus exposure and HLA in healthy donors. Study-wide findings and caveats: With later analysis, a missense DCLRE1C variant became linked to TCR beta V- and J-gene trimming. In a later analysis, specific HLA alleles were associated with approximately 16,000 TCR beta sequences at a 0.05 false discovery rate. Some TCR beta chains (around 160 of them) were listed as cytomegalovirus-associated.

Use of 60 Vbeta and 13 Jbeta primers characterized the PCR. The repertoire was sequenced with immunoSEQ multiplex PCR; TCRdb's copy has only in-frame clones and lacks some. Found here are approximately 200,000 clones, around 80% of them singletons; the top ten hold roughly 4.5%. The receptor was derived from a woman under 40 in good health and CMV-seropositive. Sequenced input: PBMCs. The chain joins TRBV29-1 to TRBJ1-2, with 11 bases aligning to TRBD1. The CDR3 DNA is TGCAGCGTTGAAGTCCTGGACAGGGGGCCCGATGGCTACACCTTC. Protein sequence: CSVEVLDRGPDGYTF.